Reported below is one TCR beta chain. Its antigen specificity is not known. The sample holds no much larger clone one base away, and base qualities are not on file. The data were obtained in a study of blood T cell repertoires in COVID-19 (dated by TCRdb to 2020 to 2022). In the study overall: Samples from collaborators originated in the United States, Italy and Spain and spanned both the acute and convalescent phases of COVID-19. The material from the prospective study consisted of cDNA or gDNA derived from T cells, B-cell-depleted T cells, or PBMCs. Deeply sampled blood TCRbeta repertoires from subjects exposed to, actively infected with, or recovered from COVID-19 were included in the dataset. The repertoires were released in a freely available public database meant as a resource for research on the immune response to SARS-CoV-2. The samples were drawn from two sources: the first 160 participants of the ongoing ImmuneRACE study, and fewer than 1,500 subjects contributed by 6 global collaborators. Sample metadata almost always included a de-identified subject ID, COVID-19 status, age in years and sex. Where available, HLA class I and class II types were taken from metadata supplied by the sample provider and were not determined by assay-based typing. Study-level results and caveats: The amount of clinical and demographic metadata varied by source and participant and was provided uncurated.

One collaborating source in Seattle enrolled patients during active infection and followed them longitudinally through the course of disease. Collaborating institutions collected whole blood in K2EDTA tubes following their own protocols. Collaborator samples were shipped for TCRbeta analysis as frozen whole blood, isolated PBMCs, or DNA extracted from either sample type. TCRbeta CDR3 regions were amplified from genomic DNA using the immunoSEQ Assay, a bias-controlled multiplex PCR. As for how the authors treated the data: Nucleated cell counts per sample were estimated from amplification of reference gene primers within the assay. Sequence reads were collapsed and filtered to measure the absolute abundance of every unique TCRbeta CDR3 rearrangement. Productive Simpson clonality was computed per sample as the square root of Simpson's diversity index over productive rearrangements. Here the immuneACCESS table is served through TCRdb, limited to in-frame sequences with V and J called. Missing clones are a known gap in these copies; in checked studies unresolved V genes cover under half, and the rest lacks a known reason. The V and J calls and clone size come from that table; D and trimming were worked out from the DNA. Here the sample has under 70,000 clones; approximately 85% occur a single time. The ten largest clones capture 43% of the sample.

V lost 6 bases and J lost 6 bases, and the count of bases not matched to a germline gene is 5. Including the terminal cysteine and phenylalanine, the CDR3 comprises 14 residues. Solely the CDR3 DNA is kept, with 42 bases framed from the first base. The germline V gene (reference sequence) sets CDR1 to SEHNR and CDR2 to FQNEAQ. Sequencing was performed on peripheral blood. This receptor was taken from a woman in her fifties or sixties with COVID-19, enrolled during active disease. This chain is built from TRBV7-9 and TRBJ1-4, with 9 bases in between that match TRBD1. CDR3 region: CASSPGQGHEKLFF. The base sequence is TGTGCCAGCAGTCCGGGACAGGGACATGAAAAACTGTTTTTT.